This T cell receptor beta chain was observed in a study of T cell responses to AZD1222 COVID-19 vaccine. Broader study findings: The span of vaccine-associated CD4 TCRs extended across spike, with dominance at 160-218 and 743-854.

The CDR3 totals 14 residues. Germline CDR1 and CDR2: LNHDA and SQIVND (reference sequence). V lost 1 base and J lost 6; bases outside the gene matches: 6. A word on this clone: As yet, its antigen is unknown.

Generated by immunoSEQ multiplex PCR, the TCRdb table keeps only in-frame clones and is missing some. The sample holds about 110,000 clones, roughly nine tenths seen once. The specimen comprised peripheral blood, sampled on day 0 of AZD1222 vaccination. The receptor comes from an adult in good health. The V call is TRBV19, the J call TRBJ2-7; 7 bases agree with TRBD2. The CDR3 spells CASSIVGPGGEQYF. The CDR3 bases are TGTGCCAGTAGTATAGTTGGCCCGGGGGGCGAGCAGTACTTC.